The rows below give T cell receptor beta chains drawn from one sample of a study of OX40 agonist ivuxolimab in advanced cancers. Produced via immunoSEQ multiplex PCR; TCRdb's table is partial and in-frame only. The table lists about 71,000 clones, around 80% of them singletons, with roughly 5.3% in the top ten. This specimen consisted of CD4+ or CD8+ T cells sorted from blood, obtained in a trial of the OX40 agonist ivuxolimab. These receptors were taken from an adult with an advanced solid tumor such as melanoma, head and neck, liver or kidney cancer. CDR3s include the opening cysteine and the closing phenylalanine or tryptophan. The D gene is left open where the match is weak. Expanded clones are given a class, and other clones once, few, many or no size at all.

-	TRBV15	TRBJ1-2	few	CATSRDRGFGGGYTF	TGTGCCACCAGCAGAGATAGGGGGTTTGGAGGTGGCTACACCTTC
-	TRBV5-1	TRBJ1-3	-	CASSPADSGNTIYF	TGCGCCAGCAGCCCCGCCGACTCTGGAAACACCATATATTTT
TRBD2	TRBV6-1	TRBJ2-3	-	CASSEPQAGDTQYF	TGTGCCAGCAGTGAACCGCAAGCGGGGGATACGCAGTATTTT
-	TRBV19	TRBJ1-1	-	CASSIEGVKTEAFF	TGTGCCAGTAGTATAGAGGGGGTGAAAACTGAAGCTTTCTTT
-	TRBV7-2	TRBJ1-1	-	CASSLLGGMNTEAFF	TGTGCCAGCAGCTTGCTTGGGGGGATGAACACTGAAGCTTTCTTT
-	TRBV2	TRBJ2-3	-	CASSDGPGVISDTQYF	TGTGCCAGCAGTGATGGTCCAGGGGTAATTTCAGATACGCAGTATTTT
TRBD1	TRBV5-4	TRBJ2-7	-	CASSSGQSLYEQYF	TGTGCCAGCAGCTCGGGACAGTCTCTTTACGAGCAGTACTTC
TRBD2	TRBV5-1	TRBJ2-1	many	CASSPRGRGGDEQFF	TGCGCCAGCAGCCCCCGAGGGCGGGGGGGGGATGAGCAGTTCTTC
TRBD2	TRBV30	TRBJ2-5	-	CAWSGLAGYQETQYF	TGTGCCTGGAGTGGGCTAGCGGGATACCAAGAGACCCAGTACTTC
TRBD2	TRBV11-2	TRBJ2-1	-	CASSLGTSSYNEQFF	TGTGCCAGCAGCTTAGGGACTAGCTCCTACAATGAGCAGTTCTTC
-	TRBV6-5	TRBJ2-7	-	CASSYVGSSYEQYF	TGTGCCAGCAGTTATGTCGGGAGCTCCTACGAGCAGTACTTC
-	TRBV4-1	TRBJ1-5	-	CASSQVGGHQPQHF	TGCGCCAGCAGCCAAGTTGGGGGGCATCAGCCCCAGCATTTT
-	TRBV5-1	TRBJ1-5	-	CASSLDGGPYSNQPQHF	TGCGCCAGCAGCTTGGACGGGGGACCGTATAGCAATCAGCCCCAGCATTTT
TRBD1	TRBV6-1	TRBJ2-7	-	CASSEGTGGTYEQYF	TGTGCCAGCAGTGAGGGGACAGGGGGCACATACGAGCAGTACTTC
-	TRBV30	TRBJ2-5	-	CAWNPGRAQEAQYF	TGTGCCTGGAACCCTGGCAGGGCACAGGAGGCCCAGTACTTC
-	TRBV19	TRBJ2-5	-	CASSIEGAETGSATQYF	TGTGCCAGTAGTATAGAGGGCGCGGAAACGGGCTCAGCGACCCAGTACTTC